The 15 T cell receptor beta chains below were found in one sample sequenced in a study of cytomegalovirus exposure and HLA in healthy donors. Clones were sequenced by immunoSEQ multiplex PCR, and TCRdb holds only the in-frame ones, with some missing. This table holds about 110,000 clones, approximately 91% found once. Sequenced material: PBMCs. The source is a woman younger than 30 in good health and CMV-seronegative.

This clone was detected only once. The genes are TRBV14 and TRBJ2-1; the D is unclear. The CDR3 has 14 amino acids. The V and J ends lost 0 bases and 3 bases respectively, with 6 bases between them. Germline lookup yields CDR1 SGHDN and CDR2 FVKESK. This CDR3 reads CASSQDPGYNEQFF. CDR3 DNA sequence: TGTGCCAGCAGCCAAGACCCAGGCTACAATGAGCAGTTCTTC.

This rearrangement joins TRBV29-1 to TRBJ2-1, with 8 bases aligning to TRBD2. Losses at the gene ends were 6 bases for V and 6 bases for J; bases not matched to a gene: 4. CDR1 and CDR2 from the germline V gene are SQVTM and ANQGSEA. The CDR3 has 12 residues. The CDR3 DNA reads as TGCAGCGTCTTAGCGGGAATCAATGAGCAGTTCTTC. Translation: CSVLAGINEQFF.

This chain connects TRBV6-5 to TRBJ1-2; no clear D. V lost 2 bases to trimming and J lost 7 bases, with 14 bases between them. The CDR3 totals 14 residues. The germline CDR1 and CDR2 sequences are MNHEY and SVGAGI. The CDR3 is CASSYNSVAIGYTF. The CDR3 nucleotides read TGTGCCAGCAGTTACAATTCCGTTGCTATTGGCTACACCTTC.

The V call is TRBV28, the J call TRBJ2-5, with 8 bases that match TRBD2. CDR3 length: 13 amino acids. CDR1 MDHEN and CDR2 SYDVKM come from the germline V gene. V was clipped by 4 bases and J by 4 bases; unmatched bases: 2. The CDR3 DNA reads TGTGCCAGCAGTTCCCGGGGGGGAGAGACCCAGTACTTC. Translated: CASSSRGGETQYF.

The V gene is TRBV4-2, the J gene TRBJ2-1; weak D call: TRBD1 (5 bases). Germline CDR1 and CDR2: LGHNA and YNFKEQ. V lost 0 bases and J lost 4, with 10 bases in between. The CDR3 loop spans 15 amino acids. The CDR3 protein is CASSQEERQYNEQFF. As DNA, the CDR3 is TGTGCCAGCAGCCAAGAGGAGCGACAGTACAATGAGCAGTTCTTC.

This chain connects TRBV9 to TRBJ2-7; TRBD1 matches at 9 bases. The CDR3 has 15 amino acids. Losses at the gene ends were 0 bases for V and 6 bases for J; bases not matched to a gene: 7. In germline, CDR1 is SGDLS, CDR2 YYNGEE. Here the CDR3 reads CASSVDGQGFAEQYF. The CDR3 DNA reads TGTGCCAGCAGCGTAGATGGACAGGGGTTTGCCGAGCAGTACTTC.

The rearrangement joins TRBV4-1 to TRBJ2-1; 9 bases align to TRBD2. V shed 1 base and J 7 bases; nucleotides not matched to a gene: 17. CDR1 is MGHRA, CDR2 YSYEKL, per germline. This CDR3 spans 19 amino acids. CDR3 bases: TGCGCCAGCAGCCAAGGTGCGGGAGGGTCATTCTCGTCGAGAAATGAGCAGTTCTTC. Its translation: CASSQGAGGSFSSRNEQFF.

This sequence joins TRBV4-3 and TRBJ1-6; 8 nucleotides match TRBD1. Germline CDR1 and CDR2: LGHNA and YSLEER. J was trimmed by 8 bases and V by 1 base; bases with no gene match: 10. The CDR3 runs 17 residues. The CDR3 is CASSQAISDREYSPLHF. The CDR3 bases are TGCGCCAGCAGCCAAGCTATCTCGGACAGGGAGTATTCACCCCTCCACTTT.

The chain joins TRBV5-6 to TRBJ1-5; no clear D gene. CDR1 and CDR2 from the germline V gene are SGHDT and YYEEEE. V lost 7 bases and J 2 bases, leaving 16 bases between the germline ends. The CDR3 sequence is 15 residues long. CDR3 protein: CASRRGVGGNQPQHF. In nucleotides, the CDR3 is TGTGCCAGCCGCCGAGGCGTAGGAGGCAATCAGCCCCAGCATTTT.

This clone was seen once. This chain joins TRBV19 and TRBJ2-1; 9 bases line up with TRBD2. The ends lost 3 bases at V and 4 bases at J; junction bases unmatched: 7. The germline V gene encodes CDR1 LNHDA and CDR2 SQIVND (reference sequence). The CDR3 covers 16 residues. The CDR3 region has the DNA TGTGCCAGTAGTATGATGGCGGGAGGGATATACAATGAGCAGTTCTTC. Translation: CASSMMAGGIYNEQFF.

The rearrangement uses TRBV27 and TRBJ2-1; weak D call: TRBD2 (6 bases). Germline V gene sequence: CDR1 MNHEY, CDR2 SMNVEV (reference sequence). The V end was cut by 3 bases, the J end by 0 bases, with 21 bases between. The CDR3 extends over 19 amino acids. The CDR3, as DNA: TGTGCCAGCAGTTTGAGTCGGAGGGGCGGTGGGAGCTCCTACAATGAGCAGTTCTTC. It yields the protein CASSLSRRGGGSSYNEQFF.

This rearrangement joins TRBV28 to TRBJ2-1; no clear D. Looked up from germline, CDR1 is MDHEN and CDR2 is SYDVKM. Trimming took 5 bases from V and 2 from J, leaving 10 bases between them. The CDR3 loop spans 14 amino acids. DNA for the CDR3: TGTGCCAGCAGTGCCGTGAGCACCTACAATGAGCAGTTCTTC. Its translation is CASSAVSTYNEQFF.

The chain recombines TRBV13 with TRBJ1-5, with 7 bases fitting TRBD1. Trimming cost V 5 bases and J 11 bases; bases outside gene matches: 6. Germline-derived CDR1 and CDR2 are PRHDT and FYEKMQ (reference sequence). The CDR3 sequence is 12 residues long. The CDR3 region is CASSLRGGSQHF. CDR3 nucleotide sequence: TGTGCCAGCAGCCTTCGAGGGGGCTCCCAGCATTTT. The full variable domain, rest sourced from reference TRBV13 and TRBJ1-5, is AAGVIQSPRHLIKEKRETATLKCYPIPRHDTVYWYQQGPGQDPQFLISFYEKMQSDKGSIPDRFSAQQFSDYHSELNMSSLELGDSALYFCASSLRGGSQHFGDGTRLSIL.

This chain uses TRBV5-1 with TRBJ2-5, with 9 bases aligning to TRBD2. The V and J ends lost 3 bases and 5 bases, in that order; junction bases with no gene match: 5. The CDR3 covers 14 residues. Germline lookup yields CDR1 SGHRS and CDR2 YFSETQ. The CDR3 protein is CASSSRTSEETQYF. CDR3 nucleotide sequence: TGCGCCAGCAGCTCGCGGACTAGCGAGGAGACCCAGTACTTC.

The V and J genes are TRBV4-3 and TRBJ2-2; D is perhaps TRBD1 (6 bases). The CDR3 length is 15 residues. Per the germline V gene, CDR1 is LGHNA and CDR2 is YSLEER. With 4 bases removed from V and 4 bases from J, the gap between germline ends came to 13 bases. This chain's CDR3 is CASSPGQKSTGELFF. The CDR3 bases are TGCGCCAGCAGCCCGGGACAAAAAAGCACCGGGGAGCTGTTTTTT.